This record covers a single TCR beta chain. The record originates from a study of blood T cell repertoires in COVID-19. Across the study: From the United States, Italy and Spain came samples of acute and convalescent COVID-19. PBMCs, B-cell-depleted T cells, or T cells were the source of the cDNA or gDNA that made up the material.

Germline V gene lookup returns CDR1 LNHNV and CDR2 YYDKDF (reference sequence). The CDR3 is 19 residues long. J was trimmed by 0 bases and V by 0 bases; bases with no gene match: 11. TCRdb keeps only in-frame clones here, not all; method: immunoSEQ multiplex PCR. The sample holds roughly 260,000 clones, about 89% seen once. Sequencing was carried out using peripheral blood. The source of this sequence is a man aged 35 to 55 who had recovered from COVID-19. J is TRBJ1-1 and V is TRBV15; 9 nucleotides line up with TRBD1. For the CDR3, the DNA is TGTGCCACCAGCAGAGATAGCCGGGGACAGGGTTTAATGAACACTGAAGCTTTCTTT. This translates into CATSRDSRGQGLMNTEAFF.